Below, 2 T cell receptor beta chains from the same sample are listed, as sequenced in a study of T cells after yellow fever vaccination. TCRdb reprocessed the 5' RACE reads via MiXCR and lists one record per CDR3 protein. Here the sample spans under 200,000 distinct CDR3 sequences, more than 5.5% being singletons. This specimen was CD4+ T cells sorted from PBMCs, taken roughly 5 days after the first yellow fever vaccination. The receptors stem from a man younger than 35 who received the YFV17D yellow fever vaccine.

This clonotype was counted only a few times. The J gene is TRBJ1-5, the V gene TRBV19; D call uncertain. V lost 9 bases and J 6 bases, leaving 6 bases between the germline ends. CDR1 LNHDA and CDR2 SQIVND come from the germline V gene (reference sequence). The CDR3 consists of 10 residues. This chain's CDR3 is CASGRQPQHF. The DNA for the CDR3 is TGTGCCAGCGGGCGTCAGCCCCAGCATTTT.

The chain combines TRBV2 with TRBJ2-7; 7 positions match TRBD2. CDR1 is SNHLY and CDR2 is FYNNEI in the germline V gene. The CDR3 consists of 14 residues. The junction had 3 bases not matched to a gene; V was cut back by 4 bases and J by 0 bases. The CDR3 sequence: CASSGRGSSYEQYV. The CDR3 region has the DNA TGTGCCAGCAGTGGGCGCGGGAGCTCCTACGAGCAGTACGTC.